This entry describes one T cell receptor beta chain. The data stem from a study of blood T cell repertoires in COVID-19. Across the study: Samples of COVID-19 (acute and convalescent) were obtained from the United States, Italy and Spain.

Clones were sequenced by immunoSEQ multiplex PCR, and TCRdb holds only the in-frame ones, with some missing. This repertoire shows approximately 150,000 clones, about 90% found once; its top ten account for about 4.1%. Participants were aged about 18 to 89 years from approximately 25 US areas. Cohorts were based on clinical histories the participants reported. A COVID-19 case was met by exposed participants within 2 weeks before study entry. The CDR3 runs 16 residues. Per germline, CDR1 SGHRS and CDR2 YFSETQ. J was trimmed by 6 bases and V by 0 bases; bases with no gene match: 8. Material: PBMCs or T cells enriched from blood (not recorded which). V usage is TRBV5-1 and J usage is TRBJ2-1; 8 nucleotides align to TRBD1. The receptor's source is a woman aged 40 to 55 who had been exposed to COVID-19. DNA of the CDR3: TGCGCCAGCAGCTTGGCTGGACAGGGTGGTCCCAATGAGCAGTTCTTC. This gives the protein CASSLAGQGGPNEQFF.